The next 17 T cell receptor beta chains were all read from a single sample in a study of identical twins. TCRdb re-called the 5' RACE reads through MiXCR, storing one row per CDR3 protein. This table holds about 460,000 distinct CDR3 sequences, about 14% found once. These sequences were also reported in another study, on yellow fever vaccine responses in identical twins.

Sequences were obtained from CD4+ T cells sorted from blood. These receptors were collected from a woman between 18 and 30 years old in good health.

This clonotype was detected a few times. The chain is built from TRBV9 and TRBJ2-2; TRBD2 matches 12 bases. Losses at the gene ends were 3 bases for V and 7 bases for J; bases not matched to a gene: 7. CDR1 is SGDLS and CDR2 is YYNGEE in the germline V gene. The CDR3 is made up of 16 amino acids. CDR3 nucleotide sequence: TGTGCCAGCAGCGCGGGACTAGCGGGCTTGGTCGGGGAGCTGTTTTTT. Its protein product is CASSAGLAGLVGELFF.

This clonotype turned up a few times. This rearrangement joins TRBV20-1 to TRBJ2-2; no clear D gene. This CDR3 comprises 14 residues. The germline CDR1 and CDR2 sequences are DFQATT and SNEGSKA (reference sequence). V dropped 1 base and J dropped 6 bases, with 12 bases sitting between them. The CDR3 nucleotides read TGCAGTGCTAGAGGGGCCGGGTGGGCCGGGGAGCTGTTTTTT. This encodes CSARGAGWAGELFF.

This chain joins TRBV12-3 or TRBV12-4 and TRBJ1-4; no definite D call. The CDR3 has 14 amino acids. The V and J ends lost 3 bases and 4 bases respectively, with 9 bases between them. CDR3 sequence (DNA): TGTGCCAGCAGTTTTCTGGGTAATAATGAAAAACTGTTTTTT. Protein: CASSFLGNNEKLFF.

This clonotype has just a few counts. The chain uses TRBV6-5 and TRBJ2-7, with 7 positions matching TRBD2. Germline CDR1 MNHEY, CDR2 SVGAGI. The CDR3 extends over 15 amino acids. Germline trimming cut 2 bases from V and 2 bases from J; bases unmatched to any gene: 6. Here the CDR3 DNA reads TGTGCCAGCAGTTACGGAGGACTAGGGCCCTACGAGCAGTACTTC. Protein sequence: CASSYGGLGPYEQYF.

This clonotype was seen ten or more times. The chain is built from TRBV5-1 and TRBJ2-5, with D unresolved. CDR3 length equals 14 residues. Between the trimmed V and J ends, which lost 5 bases and 1 base, there was a span of 12 bases. The germline CDR1 and CDR2 sequences are SGHRS and YFSETQ. In DNA form, the CDR3 reads TGCGCCAGCAGACCACTTGGCAGCCAAGAGACCCAGTACTTC. Protein sequence: CASRPLGSQETQYF.

The sample holds a few counts of this clonotype. The chain joins TRBV7-2 to TRBJ2-1; D not resolved. Trimming pared 5 bases from V and 2 bases from J, leaving 13 bases between. Germline assignment: CDR1 SGHTA and CDR2 FQGNSA. The CDR3 consists of 15 residues. The CDR3: CASSEAVSAYNEQFF. The CDR3, as DNA: TGTGCCAGCAGCGAGGCGGTGAGCGCCTACAATGAGCAGTTCTTC.

This clonotype was picked up a small number of times. The chain employs TRBV18 and TRBJ2-7; D is undetermined. The V gene's germline CDR1 is KGHSH and CDR2 LQKENI. Trimming shortened V by 3 bases and J by 3 bases, and 9 bases separated the two germline ends. The CDR3 consists of 13 residues. CDR3: CASSPLDGYEQYF. CDR3 nucleotides: TGTGCCAGCTCACCGTTAGACGGCTACGAGCAGTACTTC.

This clonotype was found a few times. The chain joins TRBV29-1 to TRBJ2-1, with TRBD1 identical over 7 bases. V shed 1 base, J shed 4 bases, and the junction held 10 bases outside the gene matches. This CDR3 comprises 16 residues. From germline, CDR1 is SQVTM and CDR2 ANQGSEA. The CDR3 DNA reads TGCAGCGTTGAAGTTCTTCGGCAGGGGGTGTACAATGAGCAGTTCTTC. It is translated as CSVEVLRQGVYNEQFF.

This clonotype was counted ten times or more. The chain uses TRBV7-2 and TRBJ2-3; D is possibly TRBD2 (5 bases). The V and J ends lost 5 bases and 2 bases respectively, with 5 bases between them. Germline V gives CDR1 SGHTA, CDR2 FQGNSA. This CDR3 is built from 12 residues. This chain's CDR3 is CASSRDTDTQYF. The CDR3 region has the DNA TGTGCCAGCAGCCGGGACACAGATACGCAGTATTTT. The whole variable domain, remainder taken from reference TRBV7-2 and TRBJ2-3, is GAGVSQSPSNKVTEKGKDVELRCDPISGHTALYWYRQSLGQGLEFLIYFQGNSAPDKSGLPSDRFSAERTGGSVSTLTIQRTQQEDSAVYLCASSRDTDTQYFGPGTRLTVL.

This clonotype has more than one count but fewer than ten. The chain carries TRBV7-6 and TRBJ2-2, with 9 bases fitting TRBD1. After removal of 1 base from V and 7 bases from J, the junction contained 10 bases not matched to a gene. CDR3 size: 17 residues. CDR1 and CDR2 (germline): SGHVS, FNYEAQ. CDR3 DNA: TGTGCCAGCAGCTTAGGCCCCAGAGCGGGACAGGGCGGGGAGCTGTTTTTT. Amino acids: CASSLGPRAGQGGELFF.

There are many counts of this clonotype. The chain carries TRBV12-3 or TRBV12-4 and TRBJ2-7, with D perhaps TRBD1 (6 bases). This CDR3 is built from 13 residues. The ends were cut back, 8 bases at V and 1 base at J, with 12 bases in the middle. This CDR3 is CASGITGSYEQYF. Written as DNA, the CDR3 is TGTGCCAGCGGCATAACAGGGTCCTACGAGCAGTACTTC.

The genes are TRBV7-6 and TRBJ1-6, with D possibly being TRBD1 (5 bases). Germline CDR1 reads SGHVS; CDR2 reads FNYEAQ. This CDR3 has 16 residues. Between the trimmed V and J ends, which lost 5 bases and 9 bases, there was a span of 20 bases. CDR3 coding DNA: TGTGCCAGCAGCGCCGAGACAGTCCCAGGTAGTTCACCCCTCCACTTT. Translating it yields CASSAETVPGSSPLHF.

This clonotype was seen more than once but under ten times. The rearrangement links TRBV27 to TRBJ2-5; 7 bases fit TRBD2. The CDR3 sequence is 15 residues long. J gave up 5 bases and V 2 bases, and 8 bases lay outside the gene matches. Germline CDR1 is MNHEY and CDR2 is SMNVEV (reference sequence). CDR3 residues: CASSLTAGAVETQYF. Written as DNA, the CDR3 is TGTGCCAGCAGTTTAACTGCGGGAGCAGTGGAGACCCAGTACTTC.

This clonotype has more than one count but fewer than ten. This rearrangement joins TRBV5-1 to TRBJ1-1; D not certain. The CDR3 runs to 14 residues. Germline CDR1 reads SGHRS; CDR2 reads YFSETQ. Trimming left V 1 base short and J 2 bases short, with 9 bases between. The CDR3 nucleotides read TGCGCCAGCAGCTTGATCGTCAGCAACACTGAAGCTTTCTTT. Protein product: CASSLIVSNTEAFF.

This clonotype was found many times. The chain joins TRBV10-3 to TRBJ2-3, with a possible D match to TRBD1 (6 bases). Germline-derived CDR1 and CDR2 are ENHRY and SYGVKD. CDR3 length: 12 amino acids. The ends were cut back, 8 bases at V and 2 bases at J, with 8 bases in the middle. The CDR3: CAIGQPTDTQYF. DNA for the CDR3: TGTGCCATCGGACAGCCCACAGATACGCAGTATTTT.

This clonotype was seen a handful of times. This sequence joins TRBV12-3 or TRBV12-4 and TRBJ1-5; D not resolved. Trimming left V 6 bases short and J 9 bases short, with 12 bases between. This CDR3 is built from 12 residues. The CDR3 DNA reads as TGTGCCAGCAGCCCCAGTCCTCCGCCCCAGCATTTT. Translation gives CASSPSPPPQHF.

This clonotype appeared a few times. The J gene is TRBJ2-5, the V gene TRBV4-1; D is perhaps TRBD1 or TRBD2 (5 bases each). The V end lost 0 bases, the J end lost 0 bases, and 11 bases lay between the germline ends. CDR3 length: 16 residues. Germline V gene sequence: CDR1 MGHRA, CDR2 YSYEKL. The CDR3 bases are TGCGCCAGCAGCCAAGAGCGAGAGGGGTACCAAGAGACCCAGTACTTC. It is translated as CASSQEREGYQETQYF.